This entry lists 27 T cell receptor beta chains sequenced from one sample in a study of T cell clonotyping in hematopoietic cell transplantation. Time point specified: recipient sample about 28 days before transplant, after cytoreduction. Assay used: immunoSEQ multiplex PCR; TCRdb lists only in-frame clones, some missing. The sample has roughly 50,000 clones; 85% to 90% are singletons. The sample consisted of peripheral blood mononuclear cells, taken before stem cell transplant. Every receptor here comes from a man between 60 and 75 years old with biphenotypic leukemia. Some clones in this sample may be carry-over from other donors' samples.

The chain couples TRBV5-4 to TRBJ2-3; possible D gene TRBD1, 5 bases. Germline assignment: CDR1 SGHNT and CDR2 YYREEE (reference sequence). V was clipped by 2 bases and J by 1 base, with 8 bases between them. This CDR3 is built from 14 residues. CDR3 protein: CASSFDSRTDTQYF. The CDR3 nucleotides are TGTGCCAGCAGCTTCGACAGCCGCACAGATACGCAGTATTTT.

V and J are TRBV6-5 and TRBJ1-5, with D possibly matching TRBD1 (5 bases). V lost 6 bases to trimming and J lost 7 bases, with 19 bases between them. The CDR3 spans 15 residues. CDR1 and CDR2 (germline): MNHEY, SVGAGI. This chain's CDR3 is CASSQHGGRYQPQHF. For the CDR3, the DNA is TGTGCCAGCAGCCAACACGGGGGACGCTACCAGCCCCAGCATTTT.

The V and J genes are TRBV28 and TRBJ1-3; no clear D gene. V lost 8 bases and J 0 bases, leaving 11 bases between the germline ends. This CDR3 is built from 14 residues. Germline values: CDR1 MDHEN, CDR2 SYDVKM. The CDR3 coding sequence is TGTGCCAGCGGGAAGGTGTCCTCTGGAAACACCATATATTTT. Amino acids: CASGKVSSGNTIYF.

This clone was detected only a few times. The rearrangement links TRBV10-2 to TRBJ1-5; the D is unclear. The CDR3 covers 13 residues. Trimming removed 0 bases from V and 4 bases from J, with 4 bases in between. Germline CDR1 and CDR2: WSHSY and SAAADI. The CDR3 region has the DNA TGCGCCAGCAGTGAGTCTGCAAATCAGCCCCAGCATTTT. It is translated as CASSESANQPQHF.

The V and J genes are TRBV1 and TRBJ2-2. TRBV1 is tagged as a pseudogene. This CDR3 is built from 10 residues. The CDR3 sequence is CTSGIGELFF. The CDR3 DNA is TGCACCAGCGGTATCGGGGAGCTGTTTTTT.

The chain uses TRBV2 and TRBJ1-2; D is uncertain. Trimming removed 4 bases from V and 3 bases from J, with 9 bases in between. This CDR3 is built from 13 residues. Germline values: CDR1 SNHLY, CDR2 FYNNEI. Written as DNA, the CDR3 is TGTGCCAGCAGTGCGGACCAGGACTATGGCTACACCTTC. This translates into CASSADQDYGYTF.

This chain uses TRBV30 with TRBJ2-7; D is unclear. CDR3 size: 15 residues. Looked up from germline, CDR1 is GTSNPN and CDR2 is SVGIG (reference sequence). Trimming shortened V by 1 base and J by 2 bases, and 15 bases separated the two germline ends. The CDR3 DNA reads TGTGCCTGGAGTGCAATGGGGAAAGACCCCTACGAGCAGTACTTC. Translating gives CAWSAMGKDPYEQYF.

V and J are TRBV7-8 and TRBJ2-1, with a tentative D call TRBD2 (6 bases). The length of the CDR3 is 15 residues. The germline V and J ends were trimmed by 1 base and 4 bases, with 11 bases remaining between them. Germline lookup yields CDR1 SGHVS and CDR2 FQNEAQ. CDR3 sequence reads: CASSLGRAGYNEQFF. The CDR3 DNA is TGTGCCAGCAGCTTAGGGAGGGCCGGGTACAATGAGCAGTTCTTC.

With regard to this clone: The junction differs from germline at one of its ends, possibly a read error. The gene calls are TRBV7-7 and TRBJ1-1; D uncertain. The CDR3 runs 13 residues. CDR1 is SSHAT and CDR2 is FNYEAQ in the germline V gene (reference sequence). In DNA, the CDR3 is TGTGCTAGCAGCTTAAGACTTCACACTGAAGCTTTCTTT. Translation: CASSLRLHTEAFF. Together with reference TRBV7-7 and TRBJ1-1, the CDR3 gives the full variable domain: GAGVSQSPRYKVTKRGQDVTLRCDPISSHATLYWYQQALGQGPEFLTYFNYEAQPDKSGLPSDRFSAERPEGSISTLTIQRTEQRDSAMYRCASSLRLHTEAFFGQGTRLTVV.

The chain combines TRBV6-6 with TRBJ1-5; D gene unclear. This CDR3 comprises 13 residues. V lost 5 bases to trimming and J lost 0 bases, with 5 bases between them. From germline, CDR1 is MNHNY and CDR2 SVGAGI (reference sequence). Written as DNA, the CDR3 is TGTGCCAGCAGTGTGCATAGCAATCAGCCCCAGCATTTT. Residues: CASSVHSNQPQHF.

The chain employs TRBV28 and TRBJ2-3; TRBD2 matches 7 bases. With V trimmed by 6 bases and J by 0 bases, 15 bases remained unmatched. The CDR3 length is 18 residues. Germline-derived CDR1 and CDR2 are MDHEN and SYDVKM. Here the CDR3 DNA reads TGTGCCAGCAGCTTCAACTACCGGGACTACGGAAGCACAGATACGCAGTATTTT. This encodes CASSFNYRDYGSTDTQYF.

This clone was seen once. This chain uses TRBV5-4 with TRBJ1-4; the D is unclear. Trimming took 0 bases from V and 4 from J, leaving 4 bases between them. The CDR3 contains 13 residues. Germline V CDR1 and CDR2: SGHNT, YYREEE (reference sequence). The CDR3 coding sequence is TGTGCCAGCAGCTTGGGGATTAATGAAAAACTGTTTTTT. Encoded protein: CASSLGINEKLFF.

In nucleotides, the CDR3 is TGTGCCAGCAGCTTGGGACTGACATCCTACGAGCAGTACTTC. It specifies CASSLGLTSYEQYF. The V gene is TRBV11-2, the J gene TRBJ2-7, with TRBD2 as a possible D gene (6 bases). The CDR3 spans 14 residues. Trimming shortened V by 3 bases and J by 1 base, and 10 bases separated the two germline ends. Germline assignment: CDR1 SGHAT and CDR2 FQNNGV.

The J gene is TRBJ1-1, the V gene TRBV28, with D possibly TRBD1 on 5 matching bases. Germline CDR1 reads MDHEN; CDR2 reads SYDVKM. The V end was cut by 6 bases, the J end by 5 bases, with 13 bases between. The CDR3 consists of 13 residues. DNA of the CDR3: TGTGCCAGCAGCCCACCAGGGTATACTGAAGCTTTCTTT. Amino acid sequence: CASSPPGYTEAFF.

The chain carries TRBV5-1 and TRBJ1-2; 8 nucleotides line up with TRBD1. The CDR3 is 15 residues long. In germline, CDR1 is SGHRS, CDR2 YFSETQ. V lost 4 bases, J lost 10 bases, and 15 bases stayed unmatched. The CDR3, as DNA: TGCGCCAGCAGCCTTAAATGGGGGGACAGGCAGCCCTACACCTTC. Encoded protein: CASSLKWGDRQPYTF.

CDR3 nucleotides: TGTGCCAGCAGTTGGGACATGGGCTACGAGCAGTACTTC. As protein: CASSWDMGYEQYF. The chain recombines TRBV6-5 with TRBJ2-7; possibly TRBD1 for D (6 bases). Trimming removed 4 bases at V and 3 bases at J, with 10 bases between. Germline values: CDR1 MNHEY, CDR2 SVGAGI. The CDR3 is 13 residues long.

This sequence joins TRBV19 and TRBJ2-7; 7 nucleotides line up with TRBD1. V gave up 6 bases and J gave up 6 bases; unmatched junction bases: 11. The germline gives CDR1 LNHDA, CDR2 SQIVND (reference sequence). This CDR3 is 14 amino acids long. CDR3 sequence reads: CASSRQGAIGEQYF. CDR3 DNA: TGTGCCAGTAGCCGACAGGGCGCCATCGGCGAGCAGTACTTC.

The count of this clone is one. The chain joins TRBV6-6 to TRBJ2-7; 7 bases are a match to TRBD2. The germline CDR1 and CDR2 sequences are MNHNY and SVGAGI (reference sequence). Unmatched junction bases numbered 5, after V lost 1 base and J lost 5 bases. This CDR3 has 14 amino acids. CDR3: CASSYLRGGDEQYF. CDR3 DNA: TGTGCCAGCAGTTACTTAAGGGGAGGGGACGAGCAGTACTTC.

This clone was detected only a few times. CDR3 loop: CASRPWTGGTGELFF. CDR3 DNA sequence: TGTGCCAGCAGACCTTGGACAGGGGGAACCGGGGAGCTGTTTTTT. J is TRBJ2-2 and V is TRBV6-5, with 10 bases aligning to TRBD1. Trimming removed 6 bases from V and 5 bases from J; junction bases left unmatched: 6. Germline V gene data show CDR1 as MNHEY and CDR2 as SVGAGI. The CDR3 length is 15 residues.

The chain carries TRBV5-6 and TRBJ2-3, with D perhaps TRBD2 (6 bases). CDR1 SGHDT and CDR2 YYEEEE come from the germline V gene. The CDR3 has 13 amino acids. Trimming took 3 bases from V and 1 from J, leaving 6 bases between them. CDR3 DNA: TGTGCCAGCAGCTGGGGGGGCACAGATACGCAGTATTTT. Its protein product is CASSWGGTDTQYF.

This clone was seen a handful of times. The chain employs TRBV19 and TRBJ1-5, with D perhaps matching TRBD1 (6 bases). Germline V gene data show CDR1 as LNHDA and CDR2 as SQIVND (reference sequence). The ends were cut back, 4 bases at V and 4 bases at J, with 14 bases in the middle. This CDR3 region has 15 residues. CDR3 coding DNA: TGTGCCAGTAGTACATTCGTAGGGGGGAATCAGCCCCAGCATTTT. It specifies CASSTFVGGNQPQHF.

The V and J genes are TRBV4-1 and TRBJ1-2, with D perhaps TRBD1 (5 bases). The CDR3 loop spans 14 amino acids. The germline V and J ends were trimmed by 5 bases and 8 bases, with 18 bases remaining between them. CDR1 and CDR2 from the germline V gene are MGHRA and YSYEKL. Here the CDR3 reads CASSVKAGSYGYTF. The CDR3 DNA reads TGCGCCAGCAGCGTAAAAGCAGGGTCTTACGGCTACACCTTC.

This chain links TRBV4-1 with TRBJ1-1, with D perhaps TRBD1 (6 bases). V was clipped by 4 bases and J by 6 bases, with 24 bases between them. Germline V gene lookup returns CDR1 MGHRA and CDR2 YSYEKL. The CDR3 consists of 17 residues. CDR3 residues: CASSPLQRQARRAEAFF. In DNA form, the CDR3 reads TGCGCCAGCAGCCCCCTTCAACGACAGGCCCGAAGAGCTGAAGCTTTCTTT.

This chain joins TRBV5-1 and TRBJ2-7; TRBD2 matches 14 bases. CDR1 is SGHRS, CDR2 YFSETQ, per germline. V dropped 4 bases and J dropped 5; count of bases not matched to a gene: 8. The CDR3 spans 16 residues. CDR3 DNA: TGCGCCAGCAGCCCTGGGACTAGCGGGAGAATCAACGAGCAGTACTTC. Translated, it gives CASSPGTSGRINEQYF.

The CDR3 sequence: CASSDWDRLYTF. CDR3 bases: TGTGCCAGCAGTGACTGGGACAGGCTCTACACCTTC. V is TRBV25-1 and J is TRBJ1-2; TRBD1 matches 8 bases. CDR1 and CDR2 from the germline V gene are MGHDK and SYGVNS. This CDR3 contains 12 residues. Trimming cost V 3 bases and J 10 bases; bases outside gene matches: 4.

The chain uses TRBV11-2 and TRBJ2-1; 7 positions match TRBD1. Germline V gene sequence: CDR1 SGHAT, CDR2 FQNNGV. The J segment lost 3 bases and the V segment lost 5 bases, leaving 7 bases of the junction unmatched. The CDR3 has 15 residues. The CDR3, as DNA: TGTGCCAGCAGCGCCCCAGGGGGTCTCTACAATGAGCAGTTCTTC. Translating gives CASSAPGGLYNEQFF. Full variable domain (rest looked up from reference TRBV11-2 and TRBJ2-1): EAGVAQSPRYKIIEKRQSVAFWCNPISGHATLYWYQQILGQGPKLLIQFQNNGVVDDSQLPKDRFSAERLKGVDSTLKIQPAKLEDSAVYLCASSAPGGLYNEQFFGPGTRLTVL.

The V and J genes are TRBV6-5 and TRBJ2-5; D ambiguous. Germline values: CDR1 MNHEY, CDR2 SVGAGI. With 7 bases removed from V and 2 bases from J, the gap between germline ends came to 11 bases. The CDR3 totals 13 residues. The CDR3 DNA reads TGTGCCAGCATCGCGCCCGGGCAAGAGACCCAGTACTTC. As protein: CASIAPGQETQYF.